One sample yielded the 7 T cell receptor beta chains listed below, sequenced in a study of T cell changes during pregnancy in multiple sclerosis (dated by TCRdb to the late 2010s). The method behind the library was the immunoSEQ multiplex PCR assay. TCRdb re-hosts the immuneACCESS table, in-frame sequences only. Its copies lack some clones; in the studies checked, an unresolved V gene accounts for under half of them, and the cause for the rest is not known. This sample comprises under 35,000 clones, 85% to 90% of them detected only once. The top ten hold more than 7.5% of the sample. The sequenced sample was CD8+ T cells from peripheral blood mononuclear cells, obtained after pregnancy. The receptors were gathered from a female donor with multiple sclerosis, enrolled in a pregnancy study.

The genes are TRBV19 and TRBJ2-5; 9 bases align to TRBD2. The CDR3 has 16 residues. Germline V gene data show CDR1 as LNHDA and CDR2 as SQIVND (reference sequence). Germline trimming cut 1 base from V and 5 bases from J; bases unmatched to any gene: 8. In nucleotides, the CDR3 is TGTGCCAGTAGTATAGTCTCTAGCGGGGTCACGGAGACCCAGTACTTC. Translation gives CASSIVSSGVTETQYF.

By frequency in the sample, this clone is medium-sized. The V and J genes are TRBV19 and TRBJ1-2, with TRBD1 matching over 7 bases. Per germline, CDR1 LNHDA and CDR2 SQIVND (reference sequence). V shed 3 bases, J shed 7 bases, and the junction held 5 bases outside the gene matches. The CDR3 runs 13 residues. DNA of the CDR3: TGTGCCAGTAGTATTCAGGGGGACTTTGGCTACACCTTC. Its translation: CASSIQGDFGYTF.

The CDR3 reads CASSSSMTEHHSYEQYF. CDR3 nucleotide sequence: TGTGCCAGCAGCTCCTCGATGACAGAGCACCACTCCTACGAGCAGTACTTC. This chain connects TRBV7-9 to TRBJ2-7, with D possibly TRBD1 on 5 matching bases. V lost 4 bases to trimming and J lost 0 bases, with 19 bases between them. Germline CDR1 reads SEHNR; CDR2 reads FQNEAQ (reference sequence). This CDR3 is 17 amino acids long.

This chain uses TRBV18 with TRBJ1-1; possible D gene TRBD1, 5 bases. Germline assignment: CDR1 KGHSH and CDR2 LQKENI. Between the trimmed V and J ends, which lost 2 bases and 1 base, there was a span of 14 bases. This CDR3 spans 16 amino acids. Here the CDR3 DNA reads TGTGCCAGCTCACCAGATCGCAGGGTACCGAACACTGAAGCTTTCTTT. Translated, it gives CASSPDRRVPNTEAFF.

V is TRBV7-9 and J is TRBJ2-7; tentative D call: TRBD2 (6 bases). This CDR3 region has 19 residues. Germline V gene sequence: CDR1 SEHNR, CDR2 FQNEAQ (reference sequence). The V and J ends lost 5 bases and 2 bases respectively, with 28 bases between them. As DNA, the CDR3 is TGTGCCAGCAGCCGCTGGGGAGGAACAGAACTTGTAAACCCCTACGAGCAGTACTTC. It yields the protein CASSRWGGTELVNPYEQYF.

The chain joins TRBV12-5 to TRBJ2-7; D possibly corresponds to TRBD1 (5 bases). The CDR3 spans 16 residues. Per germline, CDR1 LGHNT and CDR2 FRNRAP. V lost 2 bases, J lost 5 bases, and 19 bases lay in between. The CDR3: CASGLLLLFGADEQYF. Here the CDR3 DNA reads TGTGCTAGTGGTTTGCTCCTACTCTTTGGGGCCGACGAGCAGTACTTC.

The CDR3 spells CASSVLLVGRLYGYTF. CDR3 nucleotides: TGTGCCAGTAGTGTTTTGCTTGTGGGGAGGCTTTATGGCTACACCTTC. This chain connects TRBV19 to TRBJ1-2; D ambiguous. Germline V gene lookup returns CDR1 LNHDA and CDR2 SQIVND (reference sequence). The V and J ends lost 5 bases and 5 bases respectively, with 21 bases between them. This CDR3 has 16 residues.